This T cell receptor (beta chain) was recovered during a study of beta chain features in type 1 diabetes. Isolated RNA was reverse transcribed in full, so expressed TCRB transcripts were sequenced. This table comes from immunoSEQ multiplex PCR, and its TCRdb copy is limited to in-frame clones, with some not included. The sample includes about 150,000 clones, 10% of them seen just once. With respect to this clone: Antigen: not known.

The study, taken as a whole, reports: Shorter TCRB CDR3s, moderately but significantly so, marked every one of the four CD4+ subsets in Type 1 diabetes patients. The study notes PCR might favor shorter templates equally in patients and controls. Researchers reported that naive, central memory and Treg TCRB repertoires appeared more similar in patients than in healthy donors.

Germline V CDR1 and CDR2: SGDLS, YYNGEE. V was shortened by 0 bases and J by 1 base, with 18 bases between the two germline ends. The CDR3 has 18 amino acids. The receptor's source is a man aged 30-40 years with type 1 diabetes. Material for sequencing was central memory CD4+ T cells from blood. The chain has TRBV9 and TRBJ2-3, with TRBD2 as a possible D gene (8 bases). Written as DNA, the CDR3 is TGTGCCAGCAGCGTAGGGGACCGTAGCGGGACAGGCACAGATACGCAGTATTTT. Its translation is CASSVGDRSGTGTDTQYF.